Reported below is one T cell receptor (beta chain). The antigen remains unidentified. This sample stems from a study of persistence of HIV-infected CD4 T cells. Trimming shortened V by 3 bases and J by 0 bases, and 11 bases separated the two germline ends. The germline CDR1 and CDR2 sequences are MNHEY and SVGEGT. This CDR3 comprises 15 residues. Sequencing used immunoSEQ version 4 in survey mode. The repertoire was sequenced with immunoSEQ multiplex PCR; TCRdb's copy has only in-frame clones and lacks some. The sample has more than 30,000 clones, 82% seen once. The stimulus was an HIV-1 Gag 15-mer peptide pool, 1 ug/peptide/mL. CD40L/CD69 double-negative CD45RO-high memory CD4+ T cells were collected. Donors had undetectable plasma HIV-1 RNA, under 50 copies/mL, for 4+ years.

The TCR comes from an adult with HIV. The donor label of this sample is uncertain. Sequencing used cultured CD4+ T cells from PBMCs, obtained from a patient who received antiretroviral therapy. This chain connects TRBV6-2 or TRBV6-3 to TRBJ1-1; maybe TRBD1 (6 bases). The CDR3 protein is CASSYGGGVNTEAFF. The CDR3, as DNA: TGTGCCAGCAGTTATGGAGGGGGGGTGAACACTGAAGCTTTCTTT.